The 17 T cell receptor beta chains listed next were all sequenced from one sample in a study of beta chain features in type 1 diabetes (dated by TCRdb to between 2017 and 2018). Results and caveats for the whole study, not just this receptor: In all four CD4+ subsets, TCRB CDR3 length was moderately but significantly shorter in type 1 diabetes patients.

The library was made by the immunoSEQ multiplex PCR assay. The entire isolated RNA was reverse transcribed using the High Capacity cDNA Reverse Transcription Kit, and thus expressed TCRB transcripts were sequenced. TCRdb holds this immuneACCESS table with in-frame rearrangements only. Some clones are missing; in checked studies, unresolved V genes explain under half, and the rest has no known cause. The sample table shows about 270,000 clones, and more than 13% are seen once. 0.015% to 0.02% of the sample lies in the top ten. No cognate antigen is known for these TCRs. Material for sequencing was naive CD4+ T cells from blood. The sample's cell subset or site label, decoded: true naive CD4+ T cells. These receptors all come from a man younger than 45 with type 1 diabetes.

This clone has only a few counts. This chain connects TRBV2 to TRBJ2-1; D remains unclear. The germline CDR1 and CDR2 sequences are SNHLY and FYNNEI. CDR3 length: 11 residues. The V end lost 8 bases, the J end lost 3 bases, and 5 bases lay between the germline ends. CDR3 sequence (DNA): TGTGCCAGCCGAGGCTACAATGAGCAGTTCTTC. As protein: CASRGYNEQFF.

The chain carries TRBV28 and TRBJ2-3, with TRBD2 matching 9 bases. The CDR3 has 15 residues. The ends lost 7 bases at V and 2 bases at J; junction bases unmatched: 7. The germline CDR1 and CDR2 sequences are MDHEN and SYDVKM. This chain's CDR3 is CASTTASGDTDTQYF. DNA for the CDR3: TGTGCCAGCACGACAGCTAGCGGGGACACAGATACGCAGTATTTT. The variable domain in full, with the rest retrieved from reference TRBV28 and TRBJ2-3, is DVKVTQSSRYLVKRTGEKVFLECVQDMDHENMFWYRQDPGLGLRLIYFSYDVKMKEKGDIPEGYSVSREKKERFSLILESASTNQTSMYLCASTTASGDTDTQYFGPGTRLTVL.

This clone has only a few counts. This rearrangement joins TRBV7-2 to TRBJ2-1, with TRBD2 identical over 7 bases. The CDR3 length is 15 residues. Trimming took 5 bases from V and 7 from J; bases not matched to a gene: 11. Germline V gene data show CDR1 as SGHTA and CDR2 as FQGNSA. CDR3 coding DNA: TGTGCCAGCAGCCCCGCGGGAGCCGTGATGAATGAGCAGTTCTTC. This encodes CASSPAGAVMNEQFF.

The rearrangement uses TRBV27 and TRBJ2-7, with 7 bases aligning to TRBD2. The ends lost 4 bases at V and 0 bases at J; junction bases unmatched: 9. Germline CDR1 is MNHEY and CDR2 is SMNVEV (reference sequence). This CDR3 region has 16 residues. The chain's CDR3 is CASSSRGSLSSYEQYF. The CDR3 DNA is TGTGCCAGCAGTTCCCGCGGGAGTTTAAGCTCCTACGAGCAGTACTTC.

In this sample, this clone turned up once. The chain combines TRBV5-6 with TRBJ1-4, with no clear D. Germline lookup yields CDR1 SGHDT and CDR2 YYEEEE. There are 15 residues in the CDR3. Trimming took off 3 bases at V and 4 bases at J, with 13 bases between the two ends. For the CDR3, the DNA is TGTGCCAGCAGCTCGTACGGGATAGGTAATGAAAAACTGTTTTTT. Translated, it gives CASSSYGIGNEKLFF.

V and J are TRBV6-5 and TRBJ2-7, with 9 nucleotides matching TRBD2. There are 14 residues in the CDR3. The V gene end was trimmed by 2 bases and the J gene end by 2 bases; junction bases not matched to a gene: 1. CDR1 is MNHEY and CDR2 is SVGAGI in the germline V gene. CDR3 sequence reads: CASSYVAGAYEQYF. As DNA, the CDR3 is TGTGCCAGCAGTTACGTAGCGGGAGCCTACGAGCAGTACTTC.

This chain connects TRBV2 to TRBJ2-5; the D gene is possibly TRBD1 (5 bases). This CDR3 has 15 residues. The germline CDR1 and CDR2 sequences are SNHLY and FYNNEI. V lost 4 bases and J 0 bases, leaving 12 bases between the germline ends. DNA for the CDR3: TGTGCCAGCAGTGCGACAGCTACCTACCAAGAGACCCAGTACTTC. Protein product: CASSATATYQETQYF. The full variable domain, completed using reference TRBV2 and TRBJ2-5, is EPEVTQTPSHQVTQMGQEVILRCVPISNHLYFYWYRQILGQKVEFLVSFYNNEISEKSEIFDDQFSVERPDGSNFTLKIRSTKLEDSAMYFCASSATATYQETQYFGPGTRLLVL.

CDR3 bases: TGTGCCAGCACCCCCGGGACAGGGGCATCCTACAATGAGCAGTTCTTC. It encodes CASTPGTGASYNEQFF. This chain links TRBV6-6 with TRBJ2-1; 10 bases map to TRBD1. With 7 bases clipped from V and 1 base from J, the junction kept 7 bases outside the gene matches. The CDR3 spans 16 residues. Germline assignment: CDR1 MNHNY and CDR2 SVGAGI (reference sequence).

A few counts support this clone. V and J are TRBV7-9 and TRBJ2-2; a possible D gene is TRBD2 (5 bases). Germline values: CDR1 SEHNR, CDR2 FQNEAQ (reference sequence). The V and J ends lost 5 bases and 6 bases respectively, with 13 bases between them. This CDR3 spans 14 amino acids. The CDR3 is CASSRSGEPGELFF. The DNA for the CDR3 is TGTGCCAGCAGCCGTTCCGGGGAACCCGGGGAGCTGTTTTTT.

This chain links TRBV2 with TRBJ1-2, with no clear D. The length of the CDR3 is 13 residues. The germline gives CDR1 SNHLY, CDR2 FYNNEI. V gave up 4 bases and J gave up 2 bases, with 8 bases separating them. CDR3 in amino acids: CASSAGINYGYTF. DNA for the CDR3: TGTGCCAGCAGTGCAGGAATCAACTATGGCTACACCTTC.

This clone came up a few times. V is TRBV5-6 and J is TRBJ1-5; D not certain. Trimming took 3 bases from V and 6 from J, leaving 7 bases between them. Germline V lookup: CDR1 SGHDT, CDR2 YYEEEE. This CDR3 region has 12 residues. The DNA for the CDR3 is TGTGCCAGCAGCTCCGTCGGTCAGCCCCAGCATTTT. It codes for CASSSVGQPQHF.

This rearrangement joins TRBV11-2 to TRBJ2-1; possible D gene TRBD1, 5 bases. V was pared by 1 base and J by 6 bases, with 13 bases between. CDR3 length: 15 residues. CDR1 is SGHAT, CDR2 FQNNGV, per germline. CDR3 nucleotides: TGTGCCAGCAGCTTAGCCCGCCAGGGCGGCAATGAGCAGTTCTTC. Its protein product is CASSLARQGGNEQFF.

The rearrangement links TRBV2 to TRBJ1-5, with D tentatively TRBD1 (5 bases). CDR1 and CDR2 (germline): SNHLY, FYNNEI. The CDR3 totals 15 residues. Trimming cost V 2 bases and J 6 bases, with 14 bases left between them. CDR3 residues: CASSERGRASQPQHF. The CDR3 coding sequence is TGTGCCAGCAGTGAAAGAGGCAGGGCAAGTCAGCCCCAGCATTTT.

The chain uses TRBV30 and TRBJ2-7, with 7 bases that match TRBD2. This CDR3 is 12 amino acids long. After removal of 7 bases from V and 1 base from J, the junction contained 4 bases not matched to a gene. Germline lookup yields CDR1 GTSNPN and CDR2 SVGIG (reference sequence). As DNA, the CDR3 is TGTGCCTTATCAGCGGGGTCCTACGAGCAGTACTTC. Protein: CALSAGSYEQYF.

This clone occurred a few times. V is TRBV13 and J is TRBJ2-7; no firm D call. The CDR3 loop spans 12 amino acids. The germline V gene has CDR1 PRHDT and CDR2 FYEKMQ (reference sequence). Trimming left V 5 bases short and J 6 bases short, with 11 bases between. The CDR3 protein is CASSRNYGEQYF. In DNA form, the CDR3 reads TGTGCCAGCAGCCGCAACTACGGCGAGCAGTACTTC.

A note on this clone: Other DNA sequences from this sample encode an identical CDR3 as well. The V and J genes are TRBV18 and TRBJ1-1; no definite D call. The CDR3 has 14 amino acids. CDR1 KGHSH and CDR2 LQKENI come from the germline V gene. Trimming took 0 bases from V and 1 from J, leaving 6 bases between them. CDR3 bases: TGTGCCAGCTCACCACCGCTAGGGAACACTGAAGCTTTCTTT. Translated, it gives CASSPPLGNTEAFF.

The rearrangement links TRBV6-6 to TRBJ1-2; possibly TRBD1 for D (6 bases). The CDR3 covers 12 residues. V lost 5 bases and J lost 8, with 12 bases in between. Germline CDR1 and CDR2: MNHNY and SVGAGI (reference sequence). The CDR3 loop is CASSPGARGYTF. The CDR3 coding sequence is TGTGCCAGCAGTCCAGGGGCACGGGGCTACACCTTC.